This T cell receptor beta chain was observed in a study of T cells in Graves' hyperthyroidism and ophthalmopathy. The CDR3 regions of TCR beta were amplified from RNA transcripts. HTBI primers were employed in a first-round RT-PCR of the TCR CDR3. MiXCR, run by TCRdb on the multiplex PCR reads, gives a single entry per CDR3 protein. Found here are under 400,000 distinct CDR3 sequences, around 25% of them singletons; the top ten hold roughly 80%. The CDR3 is 17 residues long. V lost 1 base and J 6 bases, leaving 18 bases between the germline ends. Germline CDR1 reads SGHAT; CDR2 reads FQNNGV. Recently diagnosed hyperthyroidism of less than 2 months' duration affected patients aged 18 to 65.

Material: blood. V gene TRBV11-2 combines with J gene TRBJ2-2; D might be TRBD1 (5 bases). The clonotype was recovered from a man aged 50 to 60 with Graves' hyperthyroidism. The CDR3 coding sequence is TGTGCCAGCAGCTTAGCGAGGCAGGGAAGAGGTGCCGGGGAGCTGTTTTTT. Its translation is CASSLARQGRGAGELFF.